The next 3 T cell receptor beta chains were all read from a single sample in a study of T cells after posttransplantation cyclophosphamide. Assay: immunoSEQ multiplex PCR; the TCRdb copy retains only in-frame clones and omits some. The specimen has about 4,100 clones, none found just once. Busulfan-fludarabine conditioning, marrow transplant, and cyclophosphamide on days +3 and +4 were administered. Material: PBMCs, obtained after allogeneic stem cell transplant with posttransplant cyclophosphamide. The origin of the receptors is a female patient between 18 and 30 years old who received an allogeneic stem cell transplant from an unrelated donor, was CMV-positive, and had acute GVHD only. The graft donor may have given rise to some T cells.

In this sample, this clone turned up many times. The rearrangement uses TRBV7-9 and TRBJ2-1, with 8 bases matching TRBD1. This CDR3 is 15 amino acids long. V shed 5 bases and J 3 bases; nucleotides not matched to a gene: 6. Per the germline V gene, CDR1 is SEHNR and CDR2 is FQNEAQ (reference sequence). In nucleotides, the CDR3 is TGTGCCAGCAGCCGGGGACAGGCAAACTACAATGAGCAGTTCTTC. Protein: CASSRGQANYNEQFF. The variable domain in full, with the rest retrieved from reference TRBV7-9 and TRBJ2-1, is DTGVSQNPRHKITKRGQNVTFRCDPISEHNRLYWYRQTLGQGPEFLTYFQNEAQLEKSRLLSDRFSAERPKGSFSTLEIQRTEQGDSAMYLCASSRGQANYNEQFFGPGTRLTVL.

This clone was observed many times. The gene calls are TRBV19 and TRBJ2-1, with TRBD2 matching 10 bases. This CDR3 contains 16 residues. With V trimmed by 5 bases and J by 1 base, 5 bases remained unmatched. Germline values: CDR1 LNHDA, CDR2 SQIVND (reference sequence). The CDR3: CASSYSSGSSYNEQFF. DNA for the CDR3: TGTGCCAGTAGTTATTCTAGCGGGAGTTCCTACAATGAGCAGTTCTTC.

This clone is deemed medium-sized. The V gene is TRBV6-5, the J gene TRBJ1-1; 10 bases are shared with TRBD1. The CDR3 consists of 14 residues. The germline V gene encodes CDR1 MNHEY and CDR2 SVGAGI. V shed 8 bases and J 4 bases; nucleotides not matched to a gene: 7. CDR3 sequence reads: CASYRQGASTEAFF. CDR3 nucleotides: TGTGCCAGCTATCGACAGGGGGCGAGCACTGAAGCTTTCTTT.